The clone carrying this TCR beta chain was recorded a few times. As yet, its antigen is unknown. TCRdb processed the 5' RACE reads anew with MiXCR; each CDR3 protein has one entry. The sample consists of roughly 190,000 distinct CDR3 sequences, around 16% of them appearing once. This sample was included in a study of T-cell memory formation after mild COVID-19. Overall study results and limits: Specificity for SARS-CoV-2 was not confirmed among the second-wave clones peaking on day 37. Contracting CD4+ clones lay largely in CM and EM, with CD8+ ones residing in EMRA.

The CDR3 length is 13 residues. Per germline, CDR1 SGHDT and CDR2 YYEEEE. V shed 1 base and J shed 2 bases, with 6 bases lying between them. This receptor was taken from an adult woman who had mild COVID-19 (a few samples of this study predate the infection). Cell type and time point are not known. The sequencing sample was made of PBMCs or a T cell subset sorted from them (not recorded which). The rearrangement uses TRBV5-6 and TRBJ1-2; D uncertain. CDR3 residues: CASSLLRNYGYTF. For the CDR3, the DNA is TGTGCCAGCAGCTTGCTCAGGAACTATGGCTACACCTTC.